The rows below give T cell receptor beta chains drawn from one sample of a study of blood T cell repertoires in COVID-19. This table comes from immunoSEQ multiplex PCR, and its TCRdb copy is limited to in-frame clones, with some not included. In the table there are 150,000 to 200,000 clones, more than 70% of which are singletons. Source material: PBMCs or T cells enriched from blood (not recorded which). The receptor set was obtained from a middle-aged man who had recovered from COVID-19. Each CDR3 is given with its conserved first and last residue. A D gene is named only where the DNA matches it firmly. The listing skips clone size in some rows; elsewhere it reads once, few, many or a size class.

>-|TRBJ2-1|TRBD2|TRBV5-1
CASKPPGLLGEQFF
TGCGCCAGCAAGCCGCCGGGACTACTGGGCGAGCAGTTCTTC
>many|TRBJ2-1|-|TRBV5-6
CASSFPTAYNEQFF
TGTGCCAGCAGCTTCCCGACAGCGTACAATGAGCAGTTCTTC
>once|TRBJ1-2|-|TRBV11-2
CASSPGWSGYTF
TGTGCCAGCAGCCCAGGGTGGTCTGGCTACACCTTC
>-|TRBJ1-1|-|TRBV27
CASSLSWGVTEAFF
TGTGCCAGCAGTTTATCCTGGGGGGTCACTGAAGCTTTCTTT
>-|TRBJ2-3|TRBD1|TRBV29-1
CSVEWLDRGQSTDTQYF
TGCAGCGTTGAATGGCTGGACAGGGGGCAGAGCACAGATACGCAGTATTTT
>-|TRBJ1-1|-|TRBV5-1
CASSLRTDPLAMNTEAFF
TGCGCCAGCAGCTTGCGAACAGACCCGCTCGCAATGAACACTGAAGCTTTCTTT
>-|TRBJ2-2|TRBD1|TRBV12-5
CASGLETGGQLFF
TGTGCTAGTGGTTTGGAGACAGGGGGACAGCTGTTTTTT
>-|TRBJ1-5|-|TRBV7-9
CASSLDAGGNQPQHF
TGTGCCAGCAGCTTAGATGCAGGGGGCAATCAGCCCCAGCATTTT
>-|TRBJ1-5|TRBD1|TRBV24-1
CATSEAGGGQPQHF
TGTGCCACCAGTGAAGCAGGGGGCGGTCAGCCCCAGCATTTT
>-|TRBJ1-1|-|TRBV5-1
CASSLTGSTEAFF
TGCGCCAGCAGCTTGACAGGGAGCACTGAAGCTTTCTTT
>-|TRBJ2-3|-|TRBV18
CASSPPTTPDTQYF
TGTGCCAGCTCACCACCAACCACACCAGATACGCAGTATTTT
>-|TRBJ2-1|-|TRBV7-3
CASSLTTGNEQFF
TGTGCCAGCAGCTTAACGACAGGAAATGAGCAGTTCTTC
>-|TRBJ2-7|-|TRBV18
CASSPRGSYEQYF
TGTGCCAGCTCACCGAGAGGGTCCTACGAGCAGTACTTC
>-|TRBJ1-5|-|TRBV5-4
CASSFWGQPQHF
TGTGCCAGCAGCTTTTGGGGCCAGCCCCAGCATTTT
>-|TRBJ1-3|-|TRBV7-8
CASSLGDAGNTIYF
TGTGCCAGCAGCTTAGGAGATGCTGGAAACACCATATATTTT
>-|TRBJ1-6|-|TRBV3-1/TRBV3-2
CASSRSGTLRGSPLHF
TGTGCCAGCAGCCGATCCGGGACTTTACGCGGTTCACCCCTCCACTTT
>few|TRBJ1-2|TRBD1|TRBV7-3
CASSSTGGNGYTF
TGTGCCAGCAGCTCTACAGGGGGCAATGGCTACACCTTC
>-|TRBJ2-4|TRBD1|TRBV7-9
CASSPNYRDRGDIQYF
TGTGCCAGCAGCCCGAATTACCGGGACAGGGGTGACATTCAGTACTTC
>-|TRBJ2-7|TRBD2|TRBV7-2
CASSRSGGTTYEQYF
TGTGCCAGCAGCCGGAGCGGGGGGACAACCTACGAGCAGTACTTC
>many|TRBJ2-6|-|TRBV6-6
CASSHRTLRPGANVLTF
TGTGCCAGCAGTCATCGGACATTGAGGCCTGGGGCCAACGTCCTGACTTTC
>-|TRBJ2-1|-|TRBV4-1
CASSQVGRDRGNEQFF
TGCGCCAGCAGCCAAGTCGGGCGGGACCGCGGCAATGAGCAGTTCTTC
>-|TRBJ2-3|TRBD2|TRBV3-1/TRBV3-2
CASSQDWTSEHTQYF
TGTGCCAGCAGCCAAGATTGGACTAGCGAACATACGCAGTATTTT
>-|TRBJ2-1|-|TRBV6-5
CASRAQVNSYNEQFF
TGTGCCAGCAGGGCACAGGTCAACTCCTACAATGAGCAGTTCTTC
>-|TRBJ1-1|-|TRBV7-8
CASSLGAGAGTEAFF
TGTGCCAGCAGCTTAGGAGCGGGGGCTGGCACTGAAGCTTTCTTT
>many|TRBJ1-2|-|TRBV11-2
CASSLTDSYNGYTF
TGTGCCAGCAGTTTAACTGACAGTTACAATGGCTACACCTTC
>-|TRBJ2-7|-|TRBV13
CASSSPTSEQYF
TGTGCCAGCAGCTCCCCCACTTCGGAGCAGTACTTC
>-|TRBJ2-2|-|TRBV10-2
CASRGGRQTSTGELFF
TGCGCCAGCCGTGGGGGAAGACAGACCTCCACCGGGGAGCTGTTTTTT
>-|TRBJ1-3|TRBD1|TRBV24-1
CATSGTGENTIYF
TGTGCCACCAGTGGGACAGGGGAAAACACCATATATTTT
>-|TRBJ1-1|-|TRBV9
CASSVGGGTMNTEAFF
TGTGCCAGCAGCGTAGGAGGCGGGACCATGAACACTGAAGCTTTCTTT
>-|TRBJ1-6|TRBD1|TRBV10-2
CASRDLDRANSPLHF
TGCGCCAGCAGGGACCTCGACAGGGCAAATTCACCCCTCCACTTT
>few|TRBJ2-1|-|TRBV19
CASSMAQYNEQFF
TGTGCCAGTAGTATGGCACAGTACAATGAGCAGTTCTTC
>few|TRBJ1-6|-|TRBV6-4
CASSDTNRNSPLHF
TGTGCCAGCAGTGACACCAACAGAAATTCACCCCTCCACTTT
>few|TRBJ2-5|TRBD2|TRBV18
CASSPPLGQRGAQETQYF
TGTGCCAGCTCACCACCGTTGGGCCAGCGGGGGGCCCAAGAGACCCAGTACTTC
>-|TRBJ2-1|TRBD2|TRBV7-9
CASSLLWRGGPEQFF
TGTGCCAGCAGCTTGCTTTGGCGGGGGGGCCCTGAGCAGTTCTTC
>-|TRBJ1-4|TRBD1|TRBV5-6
CASSLRTGDEKLFF
TGTGCCAGCAGCTTGCGGACAGGGGATGAAAAACTGTTTTTT
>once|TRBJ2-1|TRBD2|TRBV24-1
CATSEPGTSGWNQFF
TGTGCCACCAGTGAGCCCGGGACTAGCGGGTGGAACCAGTTCTTC
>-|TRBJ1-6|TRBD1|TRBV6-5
CASRGTGGNSPLHF
TGTGCCAGCAGAGGGACAGGGGGCAATTCACCCCTCCACTTT
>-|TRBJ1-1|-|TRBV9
CASSVGQGSEAFF
TGTGCCAGCAGCGTCGGCCAGGGTAGTGAAGCTTTCTTT
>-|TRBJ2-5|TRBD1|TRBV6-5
CASSYSRTGAETQYF
TGTGCCAGCAGTTACTCGAGGACAGGGGCGGAGACCCAGTACTTC
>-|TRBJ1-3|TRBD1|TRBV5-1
CASSLEQGAAGNTIYF
TGCGCCAGCAGCTTGGAACAGGGGGCCGCCGGAAACACCATATATTTT
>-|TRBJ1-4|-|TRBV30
CAWCRRAGEKLFF
TGTGCCTGGTGCCGACGGGCGGGTGAAAAACTGTTTTTT
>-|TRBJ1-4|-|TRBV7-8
CASSQTGSFNEKLFF
TGTGCCAGCAGCCAGACGGGGTCTTTCAATGAAAAACTGTTTTTT
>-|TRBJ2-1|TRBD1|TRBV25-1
CASSWGGTASYNEQFF
TGTGCCAGCAGTTGGGGTGGGACAGCCTCCTACAATGAGCAGTTCTTC
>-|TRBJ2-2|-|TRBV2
CASSEDVRGDAGELFF
TGTGCCAGCAGTGAAGACGTTCGCGGGGACGCCGGGGAGCTGTTTTTT
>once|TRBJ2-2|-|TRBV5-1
CASSLAWRWERGGELFF
TGCGCCAGCAGCTTGGCCTGGCGATGGGAGAGAGGCGGGGAGCTGTTTTTT
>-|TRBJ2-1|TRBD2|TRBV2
CASSEWLAGDNEQFF
TGTGCCAGCAGTGAGTGGTTAGCGGGGGACAATGAGCAGTTCTTC
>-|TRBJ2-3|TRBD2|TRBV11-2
CASSPAGTGGRTDTQYF
TGTGCCAGCAGCCCCGCCGGAACGGGGGGGCGGACAGATACGCAGTATTTT
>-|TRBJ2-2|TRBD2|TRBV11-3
CASSPRLAGAPGELFF
TGTGCCAGCAGCCCCCGACTAGCGGGGGCACCCGGGGAGCTGTTTTTT
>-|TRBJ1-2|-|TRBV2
CASRPTQLPYTF
TGTGCCAGCAGACCTACCCAACTACCCTACACCTTC
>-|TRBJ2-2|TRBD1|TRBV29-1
CSADRTGTTGELFF
TGCAGCGCCGACCGGACAGGGACCACCGGGGAGCTGTTTTTT
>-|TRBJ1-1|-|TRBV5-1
CASSLYMNTEAFF
TGCGCCAGCAGCTTGTATATGAACACTGAAGCTTTCTTT
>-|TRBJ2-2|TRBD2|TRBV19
CASSLGLAGGRGTGELFF
TGTGCCAGTAGTCTCGGACTAGCGGGGGGCCGGGGAACCGGGGAGCTGTTTTTT
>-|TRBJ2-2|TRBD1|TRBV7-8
CASSPRGTGKRDGELFF
TGTGCCAGCAGCCCCAGAGGGACAGGGAAACGGGACGGGGAGCTGTTTTTT
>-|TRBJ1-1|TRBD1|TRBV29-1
CSVEDAGGKAFF
TGCAGCGTTGAAGATGCAGGGGGGAAAGCTTTCTTT
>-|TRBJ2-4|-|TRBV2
CASTPGGKAKNIQYF
TGTGCCAGCACCCCCGGGGGTAAGGCCAAAAACATTCAGTACTTC
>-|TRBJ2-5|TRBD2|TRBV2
CASSGTSGGLNGETQYF
TGTGCCAGCAGTGGGACTAGCGGGGGGTTAAATGGGGAGACCCAGTACTTC
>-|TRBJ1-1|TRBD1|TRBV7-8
CASSLRTGTVRAEAFF
TGTGCCAGCAGCTTAAGGACAGGGACGGTCAGGGCTGAAGCTTTCTTT
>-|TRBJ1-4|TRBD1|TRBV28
CASSSRTGGVEKLFF
TGTGCCAGCAGTTCTAGGACAGGGGGTGTTGAAAAACTGTTTTTT
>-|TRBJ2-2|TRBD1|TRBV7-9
CASSGQGLTGELFF
TGTGCCAGCAGTGGACAGGGTCTGACCGGGGAGCTGTTTTTT